This is a list of T cell receptor beta chains from one sample in a study of cytomegalovirus exposure and HLA in healthy donors. This table comes from immunoSEQ multiplex PCR, and its TCRdb copy is limited to in-frame clones, with some not included. The data hold 50,000 to 70,000 clones, with roughly 94% observed a single time. Input material: PBMCs. These receptor sequences come from a woman between 18 and 30 years old in good health and CMV-seropositive. The CDR3 runs from the conserved cysteine through the conserved F or W. The order of the fields is J gene, clone size, D gene, V gene, CDR3 protein, CDR3 DNA. A D gene is named only where the DNA matches it firmly. Some rows mark clone size as missing; the rest say once, few, many or name a class of expanded clone.

j_gene: TRBJ2-2; abundance: NA; d_gene: NA; v_gene: TRBV10-1; CDR3aa: CASSIAANTGELFF; CDR3nt: TGCGCCAGCAGCATAGCGGCGAACACCGGGGAGCTGTTTTTT
j_gene: TRBJ1-6; abundance: NA; d_gene: NA; v_gene: TRBV28; CDR3aa: CASQKYSPLHF; CDR3nt: TGTGCCAGCCAGAAATATTCACCCCTCCACTTT
j_gene: TRBJ1-3; abundance: NA; d_gene: TRBD1; v_gene: TRBV6-1; CDR3aa: CASSLQGEGNTIYF; CDR3nt: TGTGCCAGCAGTCTACAGGGGGAAGGAAACACCATATATTTT
j_gene: TRBJ2-3; abundance: NA; d_gene: TRBD1; v_gene: TRBV19; CDR3aa: CASSIVGGEDTQYF; CDR3nt: TGTGCCAGTAGTATAGTAGGGGGCGAGGATACGCAGTATTTT
j_gene: TRBJ2-5; abundance: NA; d_gene: NA; v_gene: TRBV4-1; CDR3aa: CASSHYFGGEETQYF; CDR3nt: TGCGCCAGCAGCCACTACTTCGGGGGAGAAGAGACCCAGTACTTC
j_gene: TRBJ2-1; abundance: NA; d_gene: TRBD1; v_gene: TRBV6-5; CDR3aa: CASTPDRDYNEQFF; CDR3nt: TGTGCCAGCACCCCGGACAGGGACTACAATGAGCAGTTCTTC
j_gene: TRBJ2-1; abundance: NA; d_gene: TRBD2; v_gene: TRBV27; CDR3aa: CASSLYLAGGHNEQFF; CDR3nt: TGTGCCAGCAGTTTATACCTAGCGGGAGGTCACAATGAGCAGTTCTTC
j_gene: TRBJ2-2; abundance: NA; d_gene: NA; v_gene: TRBV5-1; CDR3aa: CASIDTAGGNTGELFF; CDR3nt: TGCGCCAGTATTGACACCGCGGGTGGGAACACCGGGGAGCTGTTTTTT
j_gene: TRBJ2-7; abundance: NA; d_gene: NA; v_gene: TRBV7-2; CDR3aa: CASSLGHGNEQYF; CDR3nt: TGTGCCAGCAGCTTAGGGCACGGGAACGAGCAGTACTTC
j_gene: TRBJ2-7; abundance: NA; d_gene: TRBD2; v_gene: TRBV27; CDR3aa: CASSPGTSGPYEQYF; CDR3nt: TGTGCCAGCAGCCCTGGGACTAGCGGGCCCTACGAGCAGTACTTC
j_gene: TRBJ1-2; abundance: NA; d_gene: TRBD1; v_gene: TRBV18; CDR3aa: CASSSGTASNYGYTF; CDR3nt: TGTGCCAGCTCGTCCGGGACAGCCTCTAATTATGGCTACACCTTC
j_gene: TRBJ2-1; abundance: NA; d_gene: TRBD1; v_gene: TRBV19; CDR3aa: CASTTGGGYNEQFF; CDR3nt: TGTGCCAGTACAACAGGGGGCGGGTACAATGAGCAGTTCTTC
j_gene: TRBJ2-1; abundance: NA; d_gene: NA; v_gene: TRBV5-8; CDR3aa: CASSTGGYNEQFF; CDR3nt: TGTGCCAGCAGCACCGGAGGCTACAATGAGCAGTTCTTC
j_gene: TRBJ1-4; abundance: NA; d_gene: TRBD1; v_gene: TRBV7-6; CDR3aa: CASSLGQGANEKLFF; CDR3nt: TGTGCCAGCAGCTTAGGACAGGGGGCGAATGAAAAACTGTTTTTT
j_gene: TRBJ1-5; abundance: NA; d_gene: NA; v_gene: TRBV19; CDR3aa: CASSIAHSNQPQHF; CDR3nt: TGTGCCAGTAGTATAGCCCATAGCAATCAGCCCCAGCATTTT
j_gene: TRBJ1-2; abundance: NA; d_gene: NA; v_gene: TRBV19; CDR3aa: CASDPGLRYGYTF; CDR3nt: TGTGCCAGTGACCCGGGACTCCGCTATGGCTACACCTTC
j_gene: TRBJ2-1; abundance: NA; d_gene: TRBD2; v_gene: TRBV5-1; CDR3aa: CASSFPLAGDNEQFF; CDR3nt: TGCGCCAGCAGCTTTCCACTAGCGGGGGACAATGAGCAGTTCTTC
j_gene: TRBJ1-1; abundance: once; d_gene: TRBD1; v_gene: TRBV14; CDR3aa: CASSQQGAVNTEAFF; CDR3nt: TGTGCCAGCAGCCAACAGGGGGCGGTGAACACTGAAGCTTTCTTT
j_gene: TRBJ1-2; abundance: NA; d_gene: TRBD1; v_gene: TRBV18; CDR3aa: CASSPGTAYGYTF; CDR3nt: TGTGCCAGCTCACCAGGGACAGCCTATGGCTACACCTTC
j_gene: TRBJ2-3; abundance: NA; d_gene: NA; v_gene: TRBV4-2; CDR3aa: CASSPRQTDTQYF; CDR3nt: TGTGCCAGCAGCCCGAGACAAACAGATACGCAGTATTTT
j_gene: TRBJ2-7; abundance: NA; d_gene: TRBD2; v_gene: TRBV7-9; CDR3aa: CASSGSTSGRHEQYF; CDR3nt: TGTGCCAGCAGCGGATCGACTAGCGGGAGGCACGAGCAGTACTTC
j_gene: TRBJ2-7; abundance: NA; d_gene: TRBD1; v_gene: TRBV9; CDR3aa: CASSGQGSYEQYF; CDR3nt: TGTGCCAGCAGCGGACAGGGGTCCTACGAGCAGTACTTC
j_gene: TRBJ2-3; abundance: NA; d_gene: NA; v_gene: TRBV30; CDR3aa: CAWSTPPGQPPSTDTQYF; CDR3nt: TGTGCCTGGAGTACGCCTCCGGGACAACCACCAAGCACAGATACGCAGTATTTT
j_gene: TRBJ1-1; abundance: NA; d_gene: NA; v_gene: TRBV4-3; CDR3aa: CASSQDAGLTWAFF; CDR3nt: TGCGCCAGCAGCCAAGACGCAGGCTTAACTTGGGCTTTCTTT